Following are 27 T cell receptor beta chains from one sample sequenced in a study of T-cell reconstitution after alpha-beta-depleted transplantation in children. A library of TCRbeta sequences, prepared with unique molecular identifiers, was generated. TCRdb processed the PCR reads anew with MiXCR; each CDR3 protein has one entry. The table has roughly 120,000 distinct CDR3 sequences, 23% seen once; the top ten hold roughly 10%. Sequenced material: PBMCs, mostly from graft donor cells, taken 180 days after TCRalphabeta/CD19-depleted stem cell transplant. These receptors originate from a male patient aged 2 to 9 who had a stem cell transplant for chronic granulomatous disease, so the T cells may come from the graft donor.

The chain is built from TRBV7-2 and TRBJ2-7, with 7 bases lining up with TRBD2. This CDR3 has 15 amino acids. V lost 2 bases, J lost 3 bases, and 7 bases stayed unmatched. Germline CDR1 reads SGHTA; CDR2 reads FQGNSA. CDR3 DNA: TGTGCCAGCAGCTTAATGCCAGCGGGAAACTACGAGCAGTACTTC. Translated: CASSLMPAGNYEQYF.

This chain connects TRBV5-1 to TRBJ2-7; maybe TRBD2 (6 bases). CDR1 SGHRS and CDR2 YFSETQ come from the germline V gene. The germline V and J ends were trimmed by 4 bases and 0 bases, with 14 bases remaining between them. The CDR3 has 15 amino acids. The CDR3 is CASSLGTPSSYEQYF. Written as DNA, the CDR3 is TGCGCCAGCAGCCTGGGGACTCCAAGCTCCTACGAGCAGTACTTC. Together with reference TRBV5-1 and TRBJ2-7, the CDR3 gives the full variable domain: KAGVTQTPRYLIKTRGQQVTLSCSPISGHRSVSWYQQTPGQGLQFLFEYFSETQRNKGNFPGRFSGRQFSNSRSEMNVSTLELGDSALYLCASSLGTPSSYEQYFGPGTRLTVT.

V usage is TRBV6-5 and J usage is TRBJ1-2, with D possibly being TRBD1 (5 bases). The CDR3 extends over 12 amino acids. Germline V gene lookup returns CDR1 MNHEY and CDR2 SVGAGI. Between the trimmed V and J ends, which lost 8 bases and 6 bases, there was a span of 13 bases. The chain's CDR3 is CASGRGPDGYTF. CDR3 bases: TGTGCCAGCGGGAGGGGACCCGATGGCTACACCTTC.

The chain has TRBV5-6 and TRBJ2-7; 7 positions agree with TRBD1. The CDR3 sequence is 13 residues long. V shed 3 bases and J 2 bases; nucleotides not matched to a gene: 2. The germline V gene has CDR1 SGHDT and CDR2 YYEEEE. CDR3 loop: CASSSRGTYEQYF. For the CDR3, the DNA is TGTGCCAGCAGCTCCAGGGGGACCTACGAGCAGTACTTC.

This clonotype appeared once. The CDR3 loop is CGASDLGTGGNGELFF. The CDR3 region has the DNA TGTGGGGCCAGTGATTTGGGGACAGGGGGCAACGGGGAGCTGTTTTTT. The rearrangement joins TRBV24-1 to TRBJ2-2; TRBD1 agrees at 12 bases. Looked up from germline, CDR1 is KGHDR and CDR2 is SFDVKD. The CDR3 runs 16 residues.

This clonotype was detected ten times or more. The chain uses TRBV20-1 and TRBJ2-1; D uncertain. This CDR3 has 13 residues. The germline CDR1 and CDR2 sequences are DFQATT and SNEGSKA (reference sequence). Trimming pared 2 bases from V and 8 bases from J, leaving 13 bases between. The CDR3 sequence: CSARLPPSDEQFF. In DNA form, the CDR3 reads TGCAGTGCTAGACTCCCGCCTTCGGATGAGCAGTTCTTC.

This chain uses TRBV7-9 with TRBJ1-6; 9 bases line up with TRBD1. The CDR3 covers 15 residues. Looked up from germline, CDR1 is SEHNR and CDR2 is FQNEAQ (reference sequence). The V and J ends lost 4 bases and 9 bases, in that order; junction bases with no gene match: 7. This CDR3 is CASSSGQGIGSPLHF. CDR3 coding DNA: TGTGCCAGCAGCTCCGGACAGGGGATAGGTTCACCCCTCCACTTT.

This clonotype was recorded a few times. The rearrangement uses TRBV2 and TRBJ2-5; 7 bases match TRBD1. CDR1 and CDR2 from the germline V gene are SNHLY and FYNNEI. J was trimmed by 3 bases and V by 7 bases; bases with no gene match: 5. CDR3 length: 13 amino acids. DNA of the CDR3: TGTGCCAGCACCCCGGGACAGAAAGAGACCCAGTACTTC. Translating gives CASTPGQKETQYF.

V usage is TRBV5-4 and J usage is TRBJ1-2; 8 bases line up with TRBD1. The CDR3 runs to 14 residues. Germline CDR1 SGHNT, CDR2 YYREEE (reference sequence). V was clipped by 7 bases and J by 2 bases; unmatched bases: 7. For the CDR3, the DNA is TGTGCCAGCCACAGGACAGGGATGAACTATGGCTACACCTTC. Its protein product is CASHRTGMNYGYTF.

The rearrangement links TRBV12-3 or TRBV12-4 to TRBJ2-7, with 8 bases identical to TRBD1. This CDR3 has 15 residues. V was pared by 5 bases and J by 2 bases, with 8 bases of the junction left unmatched. The CDR3, as DNA: TGTGCCAGCAGTCCTCCGGGACAGGTAACCTACGAGCAGTACTTC. Protein: CASSPPGQVTYEQYF.

This chain links TRBV15 with TRBJ2-5, with D perhaps matching TRBD1 (6 bases). V was clipped by 6 bases and J by 4 bases, with 9 bases between them. The CDR3 length is 12 residues. In germline, CDR1 is LNHNV, CDR2 YYDKDF (reference sequence). In DNA, the CDR3 is TGTGCCACCAGTACAGGGAGAGAGACCCAGTACTTC. Encoded protein: CATSTGRETQYF. Full variable domain (remainder filled in from reference TRBV15 and TRBJ2-5): DAMVIQNPRYQVTQFGKPVTLSCSQTLNHNVMYWYQQKSSQAPKLLFHYYDKDFNNEADTPDNFQSRRPNTSFCFLDIRSPGLGDTAMYLCATSTGRETQYFGPGTRLLVL.

The chain carries TRBV20-1 and TRBJ2-3; 11 bases are shared with TRBD2. Germline CDR1 and CDR2: DFQATT and SNEGSKA (reference sequence). The V gene end was trimmed by 4 bases and the J gene end by 4 bases; junction bases not matched to a gene: 7. There are 15 residues in the CDR3. Here the CDR3 DNA reads TGCAGTGCTACTCTAGCGGGGGGAAACTCAGATACGCAGTATTTT. Its translation: CSATLAGGNSDTQYF.

This chain links TRBV20-1 with TRBJ1-4, with 8 bases lining up with TRBD1. The CDR3 totals 13 residues. Trimming took 3 bases from V and 7 from J; bases not matched to a gene: 4. Looked up from germline, CDR1 is DFQATT and CDR2 is SNEGSKA (reference sequence). CDR3 DNA sequence: TGCAGTGCTAGCGGACAGGGCGGTGAAAAACTGTTTTTT. This sequence encodes CSASGQGGEKLFF.

This clonotype was seen at least ten times. The chain employs TRBV12-3 or TRBV12-4 and TRBJ2-1; 8 nucleotides line up with TRBD1. CDR3 length equals 12 residues. With V trimmed by 7 bases and J by 7 bases, 3 bases remained unmatched. The CDR3 protein is CASNQGANEQFF. CDR3 coding DNA: TGTGCCAGCAACCAGGGGGCGAATGAGCAGTTCTTC.

This clonotype was observed many times. The rearrangement uses TRBV12-3 or TRBV12-4 and TRBJ2-5; D ambiguous. V was shortened by 6 bases and J by 1 base, with 9 bases between the two germline ends. This CDR3 is built from 13 residues. CDR3 nucleotide sequence: TGTGCCAGCAGCCGCGAGACCCAAGAGACCCAGTACTTC. Protein product: CASSRETQETQYF.

At least ten counts were recorded for this clonotype. V usage is TRBV5-1 and J usage is TRBJ2-5; D is unclear. The V and J ends lost 4 bases and 4 bases respectively, with 2 bases between them. Germline V gene data show CDR1 as SGHRS and CDR2 as YFSETQ. The CDR3 spans 10 residues. As DNA, the CDR3 is TGCGCCAGCAGCGGAGAGACCCAGTACTTC. This encodes CASSGETQYF.

The V call is TRBV29-1, the J call TRBJ2-7; 8 nucleotides line up with TRBD1. J gave up 2 bases and V 7 bases, and 4 bases lay outside the gene matches. Germline assignment: CDR1 SQVTM and CDR2 ANQGSEA. The CDR3 is made up of 12 amino acids. The CDR3 bases are TGCAGCGCTAGACAGGGGACCTACGAGCAGTACTTC. Its protein product is CSARQGTYEQYF.

This clonotype appeared many times. The chain uses TRBV6-6 and TRBJ1-1; D gene ambiguous. CDR1 and CDR2 (germline): MNHNY, SVGAGI (reference sequence). The germline V and J ends were trimmed by 6 bases and 2 bases, with 7 bases remaining between them. The CDR3 has 12 amino acids. The DNA of the CDR3 is TGTGCCAGCAGCCACCTCAACACTGAAGCTTTCTTT. Translation gives CASSHLNTEAFF.

This clonotype was seen a handful of times. The chain joins TRBV12-3 or TRBV12-4 to TRBJ2-1; no firm D call. The CDR3 extends over 14 amino acids. V gave up 5 bases and J gave up 7 bases, with 15 bases separating them. CDR3 sequence: CASSPRWGWNEQFF. CDR3 sequence (DNA): TGTGCCAGCAGTCCCCGATGGGGTTGGAATGAGCAGTTCTTC.

The table lists this clonotype with many counts. The J gene is TRBJ2-1, the V gene TRBV12-3 or TRBV12-4; 15 positions match TRBD2. After removal of 7 bases from V and 1 base from J, the junction contained 11 bases not matched to a gene. This CDR3 has 19 residues. CDR3 protein: CASNSRGLAGGRSYNEQFF. CDR3 DNA: TGTGCCAGCAACTCTAGGGGACTAGCGGGGGGACGTTCCTACAATGAGCAGTTCTTC.

The chain has TRBV12-3 or TRBV12-4 and TRBJ1-1; D is unresolved. The CDR3 sequence is 13 residues long. Between the trimmed V and J ends, which lost 3 bases and 1 base, there was a span of 6 bases. The CDR3 DNA follows: TGTGCCAGCAGTTTGGCCGAGAACACTGAAGCTTTCTTT. Translating gives CASSLAENTEAFF.

This clonotype was seen only a few times. V usage is TRBV7-2 and J usage is TRBJ2-1; 8 positions match TRBD1. The CDR3 consists of 15 residues. CDR1 is SGHTA, CDR2 FQGNSA, per germline. V trimming: 5 bases; J trimming: 7 bases; junction bases outside the gene matches: 10. This CDR3 reads CASSRSGTGFNEQFF. CDR3 sequence (DNA): TGTGCCAGCAGCAGATCCGGGACAGGATTTAATGAGCAGTTCTTC.

This clonotype has at least ten counts. This chain joins TRBV29-1 and TRBJ2-7; a weak D match, TRBD1 (6 bases). CDR3 length: 16 residues. Trimming took off 7 bases at V and 0 bases at J, with 22 bases between the two ends. The V gene's germline CDR1 is SQVTM and CDR2 ANQGSEA. The CDR3 sequence: CSAVFWGLQGSYEQYF. CDR3 nucleotides: TGCAGCGCCGTATTTTGGGGCCTACAGGGCTCCTACGAGCAGTACTTC.

The genes are TRBV15 and TRBJ2-3; D unclear. V was pared by 0 bases and J by 4 bases, with 8 bases between. The CDR3 runs 14 residues. The germline V gene encodes CDR1 LNHNV and CDR2 YYDKDF (reference sequence). For the CDR3, the DNA is TGTGCCACCAGCAGAGATCGGGCACCAGATACGCAGTATTTT. Its translation: CATSRDRAPDTQYF.

The rearrangement links TRBV29-1 to TRBJ2-6; D perhaps matches TRBD2 (6 bases). The CDR3 length is 14 residues. The germline CDR1 and CDR2 sequences are SQVTM and ANQGSEA. Trimming left V 4 bases short and J 1 base short, with 8 bases between. CDR3 protein: CSVGDFSGANVLTF. The DNA of the CDR3 is TGCAGCGTTGGGGACTTTTCTGGGGCCAACGTCCTGACTTTC. Based on the CDR3 plus reference TRBV29-1 and TRBJ2-6, the full variable domain is SAVISQKPSRDICQRGTSLTIQCQVDSQVTMMFWYRQQPGQSLTLIATANQGSEATYESGFVIDKFPISRPNLTFSTLTVSNMSPEDSSIYLCSVGDFSGANVLTFGAGSRLTVL.

CDR3 in DNA: TGCAGCGCATATTCTGCCTCCAGTAACTACGAGCAGTACTTC. This codes for CSAYSASSNYEQYF. The chain is built from TRBV29-1 and TRBJ2-7, with unresolved D. The V and J ends lost 7 bases and 3 bases respectively, with 19 bases between them. In germline, CDR1 is SQVTM, CDR2 ANQGSEA. The CDR3 contains 14 residues.

J is TRBJ2-3 and V is TRBV5-1; D might be TRBD2 (6 bases). The CDR3 length is 15 residues. CDR1 and CDR2 from the germline V gene are SGHRS and YFSETQ. V was cut by 0 bases and J by 1 base, with 9 bases left in between. CDR3: CASSLVAERTDTQYF. The CDR3 coding sequence is TGCGCCAGCAGCTTGGTAGCGGAACGCACAGATACGCAGTATTTT. Supplemented by reference TRBV5-1 and TRBJ2-3, the full variable domain reads KAGVTQTPRYLIKTRGQQVTLSCSPISGHRSVSWYQQTPGQGLQFLFEYFSETQRNKGNFPGRFSGRQFSNSRSEMNVSTLELGDSALYLCASSLVAERTDTQYFGPGTRLTVL.